These 15 T cell receptor beta chains were sequenced from one sample in a study of cytomegalovirus exposure and HLA in healthy donors. PCR involved 60 Vbeta and 13 Jbeta primers. TCRdb's copy holds only in-frame clones and misses some; the assay was immunoSEQ multiplex PCR. The table has around 110,000 clones, around 76% seen once. What was sequenced was PBMCs. The source of these receptors is a woman in her 50s in good health and CMV-seropositive.

This clone was seen a few times. The sample holds other DNA sequences that translate to the same CDR3. The gene calls are TRBV28 and TRBJ2-7; 9 nucleotides agree with TRBD2. The V and J ends lost 2 bases and 4 bases, in that order; junction bases with no gene match: 6. This CDR3 spans 15 amino acids. CDR1 and CDR2 (germline): MDHEN, SYDVKM. The CDR3 coding sequence is TGTGCCAGCAGTTTAAGGCGGGGGGGCAGTTACGAGCAGTACTTC. Translated, it gives CASSLRRGGSYEQYF.

The gene calls are TRBV27 and TRBJ1-6; 7 nucleotides line up with TRBD1. The V and J ends lost 2 bases and 7 bases, in that order; junction bases with no gene match: 5. Looked up from germline, CDR1 is MNHEY and CDR2 is SMNVEV (reference sequence). This CDR3 region has 15 residues. In DNA form, the CDR3 reads TGTGCCAGCAGTTTAAGGGCAGGGGGGAATTCACCCCTCCACTTT. Residues: CASSLRAGGNSPLHF.

The rearrangement joins TRBV2 to TRBJ2-2; tentatively, D is TRBD1 (6 bases). The CDR3 sequence is 15 residues long. Germline V gives CDR1 SNHLY, CDR2 FYNNEI. V was cut by 2 bases and J by 7 bases, with 14 bases left in between. In DNA form, the CDR3 reads TGTGCCAGCAGTGAACTGGGGGCTGGTATCGGGGAGCTGTTTTTT. Amino acid sequence: CASSELGAGIGELFF.

This rearrangement joins TRBV18 to TRBJ1-4, with TRBD1 matching over 7 bases. The junction had 6 bases not matched to a gene; V was cut back by 0 bases and J by 8 bases. Germline values: CDR1 KGHSH, CDR2 LQKENI. This CDR3 is built from 15 residues. The DNA of the CDR3 is TGTGCCAGCTCACCACCGACAGGGATTGGGGAAAAACTGTTTTTT. It yields the protein CASSPPTGIGEKLFF.

The chain combines TRBV9 with TRBJ2-3; tentatively, D is TRBD2 (5 bases). This CDR3 has 16 residues. Trimming pared 0 bases from V and 0 bases from J, leaving 11 bases between. From germline, CDR1 is SGDLS and CDR2 YYNGEE. The CDR3 loop reads CASSVERPGSTDTQYF. The CDR3 DNA reads TGTGCCAGCAGCGTAGAGAGGCCGGGGAGCACAGATACGCAGTATTTT.

This chain uses TRBV5-4 with TRBJ1-1; 7 bases align to TRBD1. V lost 4 bases to trimming and J lost 1 base; unmatched junction nucleotides: 7. Looked up from germline, CDR1 is SGHNT and CDR2 is YYREEE (reference sequence). This CDR3 is built from 15 residues. Written as DNA, the CDR3 is TGTGCCAGCAGCCCACAAACAGGGGAGAACACTGAAGCTTTCTTT. Its translation is CASSPQTGENTEAFF.

This clone was counted only a few times. One junction end does not reproduce the germline sequence, and a read error may be involved. V is TRBV7-9 and J is TRBJ1-1; D ambiguous. The CDR3 extends over 12 amino acids. In germline, CDR1 is SEHNR, CDR2 FQNEAQ (reference sequence). The CDR3 is CSSSVMNTEAFF. CDR3 sequence (DNA): TGTTCCAGCAGCGTAATGAACACTGAAGCTTTCTTT.

This clone occurred once. The chain links TRBV5-4 to TRBJ1-2, with a possible D match to TRBD1 (6 bases). Per the germline V gene, CDR1 is SGHNT and CDR2 is YYREEE (reference sequence). The V end was cut by 3 bases, the J end by 5 bases, with 20 bases between. This CDR3 contains 16 residues. The CDR3 sequence is CASSSDGTIGLYGYTF. The CDR3 DNA sequence: TGTGCCAGCAGCTCTGACGGGACAATTGGATTATATGGCTACACCTTC.

The chain couples TRBV4-1 to TRBJ2-7; D is undetermined. The CDR3 contains 16 residues. From germline, CDR1 is MGHRA and CDR2 YSYEKL. V was pared by 0 bases and J by 2 bases, with 14 bases between. The chain's CDR3 is CASSQELTWSTYEQYF. CDR3 bases: TGCGCCAGCAGCCAAGAATTGACATGGTCGACCTACGAGCAGTACTTC.

A word on this clone: The sample has other DNA sequences that encode this CDR3 too. The chain carries TRBV2 and TRBJ2-3; 10 bases agree with TRBD2. The germline CDR1 and CDR2 sequences are SNHLY and FYNNEI. J lost 14 bases, V lost 5 bases, and 19 bases had no gene match. This CDR3 is 16 amino acids long. This chain's CDR3 is CASSPLTSGAYRGRYF. The CDR3 DNA reads as TGTGCCAGCAGTCCTCTAACTAGCGGGGCCTACCGTGGGCGGTATTTT.

The table lists this clone with a few counts. The chain carries TRBV7-9 and TRBJ1-3; no firm D call. Germline V gives CDR1 SEHNR, CDR2 FQNEAQ (reference sequence). Trimming left V 2 bases short and J 3 bases short, with 2 bases between. This CDR3 region has 12 residues. The CDR3 is CASSLYGNTIYF. The CDR3 region has the DNA TGTGCCAGCAGCTTATATGGAAACACCATATATTTT.

The CDR3 coding sequence is TGTGCCAGCAGAGCGGGGGGCAATGAGCAGTTCTTC. Translating gives CASRAGGNEQFF. V and J are TRBV7-9 and TRBJ2-1, with 9 bases lining up with TRBD2. V trimming: 6 bases; J trimming: 6 bases; junction bases outside the gene matches: 0. CDR3 length: 12 amino acids. Per the germline V gene, CDR1 is SEHNR and CDR2 is FQNEAQ (reference sequence).

V and J are TRBV28 and TRBJ1-5, with 9 bases fitting TRBD1. The CDR3 runs to 15 residues. The germline V gene has CDR1 MDHEN and CDR2 SYDVKM. Germline trimming cut 10 bases from V and 4 bases from J; bases unmatched to any gene: 11. The CDR3 DNA is TGTGCCACCCTAACAGGGGGCCGGCAAAATCAGCCCCAGCATTTT. It yields the protein CATLTGGRQNQPQHF. Full variable domain (remainder filled in from reference TRBV28 and TRBJ1-5): DVKVTQSSRYLVKRTGEKVFLECVQDMDHENMFWYRQDPGLGLRLIYFSYDVKMKEKGDIPEGYSVSREKKERFSLILESASTNQTSMYLCATLTGGRQNQPQHFGDGTRLSIL.

CDR3: CASSYEGRGNQPQHF. CDR3 coding DNA: TGTGCCAGCAGTTACGAGGGTAGGGGCAATCAGCCCCAGCATTTT. The V call is TRBV6-5, the J call TRBJ1-5; D remains ambiguous. The V gene's germline CDR1 is MNHEY and CDR2 SVGAGI. The CDR3 has 15 residues. V was trimmed by 2 bases and J by 2 bases, leaving 10 bases between them.

The chain recombines TRBV2 with TRBJ1-2; TRBD1 is a possible D gene (6 bases). Germline V lookup: CDR1 SNHLY, CDR2 FYNNEI. The CDR3 contains 14 residues. Deletions cut 2 bases from V and 6 bases from J, with 13 bases between. The CDR3 DNA sequence: TGTGCCAGCAGTGAAAGTTGGGCAGGGGATGGCTACACCTTC. Translating it yields CASSESWAGDGYTF.